Listed here is a single T cell receptor (beta chain). Enrollees, about 18 to 90 years old, lived in approximately 25 US areas. Donors were grouped by their self-reported clinical history. The record originates from a study of blood T cell repertoires in COVID-19. At the level of the study: Specimens from acute and convalescent COVID-19 originated in the United States, Italy and Spain.

In the study's own analysis: Amplifying reference gene primers gave estimates of nucleated cell counts. Assay used: immunoSEQ multiplex PCR; TCRdb lists only in-frame clones, some missing. V and J calls and clone size are those listed in that table; D and trimming were worked out from the DNA. The table records about 200,000 clones, around 85% of them present only once. The length of the CDR3 is 15 residues. Germline CDR1 reads MNHEY; CDR2 reads SMNVEV (reference sequence). Trimming stripped 6 bases from V and 5 bases from J, with 16 bases between. The sample taken for sequencing was PBMCs or T cells enriched from blood (not recorded which). The V and J genes are TRBV27 and TRBJ1-4; D is ambiguous. The TCR was taken from a woman between 40 and 50 years old with acute COVID-19. DNA of the CDR3: TGTGCCAGCAGCCTCACCCTTGGGAGGAATGAAAAACTGTTTTTT. Translated, it gives CASSLTLGRNEKLFF.